Below are 27 T cell receptor beta chains sequenced from a single sample in a study of T-cell reconstitution after alpha-beta-depleted transplantation in children. The library targeted TCRbeta and was prepared with unique molecular identifiers. Via MiXCR, TCRdb re-called the PCR reads, giving one row per CDR3 protein. This table holds tens of thousands of distinct CDR3 sequences, roughly 5% found once. The sequenced sample was PBMCs, mostly from graft donor cells, obtained 180 days after TCRalphabeta/CD19-depleted stem cell transplant. The receptor source for this set is a boy under three years old who had a stem cell transplant for acute myeloid leukemia, so the T cells may come from the graft donor.

This clonotype was seen at least ten times. The gene calls are TRBV4-3 and TRBJ2-7; D is ambiguous. Trimming left V 0 bases short and J 1 base short, with 10 bases between. Germline CDR1 and CDR2: LGHNA and YSLEER. CDR3 size: 15 residues. The CDR3 loop is CASSQDYSGSYEQYF. In DNA form, the CDR3 reads TGCGCCAGCAGCCAAGATTACTCCGGATCCTACGAGCAGTACTTC.

This clonotype was found many times. V and J are TRBV18 and TRBJ2-1; TRBD2 matches 8 bases. CDR1 is KGHSH and CDR2 is LQKENI in the germline V gene. The CDR3 runs 16 residues. The junction had 7 bases not matched to a gene; V was cut back by 2 bases and J by 4 bases. The chain's CDR3 is CASSPVSGLVYNEQFF. CDR3 nucleotide sequence: TGTGCCAGCTCACCAGTCTCGGGACTAGTGTACAATGAGCAGTTCTTC.

This clonotype was seen at least ten times. The chain combines TRBV4-1 with TRBJ1-4; D remains unclear. Germline V gives CDR1 MGHRA, CDR2 YSYEKL. The CDR3 loop spans 13 amino acids. V was trimmed by 1 base and J by 6 bases, leaving 6 bases between them. The CDR3 spells CASSQVTDEKLFF. The CDR3, as DNA: TGCGCCAGCAGCCAAGTAACAGATGAAAAACTGTTTTTT.

This chain joins TRBV5-3 and TRBJ2-7, with a possible D match to TRBD2 (7 bases). TRBV5-3 is labeled an ORF, and its function is uncertain. V was cut by 9 bases and J by 3 bases, with 19 bases left in between. The CDR3 is 14 residues long. CDR3 loop: CAMAPGDYFYEQYF. Written as DNA, the CDR3 is TGTGCCATGGCCCCAGGGGACTACTTCTACGAGCAGTACTTC.

This clonotype was detected many times. V and J are TRBV12-3 or TRBV12-4 and TRBJ1-2; the D gene is possibly TRBD1 (6 bases). The CDR3 runs 13 residues. The ends were cut back, 2 bases at V and 2 bases at J, with 6 bases in the middle. The DNA for the CDR3 is TGTGCCAGCAGTTTAACAGGGAACTATGGCTACACCTTC. It is translated as CASSLTGNYGYTF.

Regarding this clonotype: A read error is possible here, since a much larger clone lies one base away. This sequence joins TRBV11-2 and TRBJ1-1; maybe TRBD1 (5 bases). Looked up from germline, CDR1 is SGHAT and CDR2 is FQNNGV. The V and J ends lost 1 base and 8 bases respectively, with 14 bases between them. The CDR3 has 14 residues. CDR3 loop: CASSLVRPGGEAFF. CDR3 nucleotide sequence: TGTGCCAGCAGCTTAGTGCGGCCGGGGGGAGAAGCTTTCTTT.

This clonotype came up many times. V and J are TRBV6-5 and TRBJ2-2, with D tentatively TRBD1 (6 bases). Germline lookup yields CDR1 MNHEY and CDR2 SVGAGI. The CDR3 consists of 12 residues. Deletions cut 8 bases from V and 5 bases from J, with 9 bases between. CDR3 DNA sequence: TGTGCCAGCGCGCAGGGGACCGGGGAGCTGTTTTTT. It encodes CASAQGTGELFF.

This clonotype was recorded many times. The gene calls are TRBV4-1 and TRBJ1-2; D remains ambiguous. Germline values: CDR1 MGHRA, CDR2 YSYEKL. The CDR3 runs to 13 residues. Trimming removed 2 bases from V and 5 bases from J, with 9 bases in between. This chain's CDR3 is CASSQNGVYGYTF. The CDR3 DNA reads as TGCGCCAGCAGCCAAAACGGGGTTTATGGCTACACCTTC.

This clonotype occurred many times. The chain links TRBV20-1 to TRBJ2-2; 7 bases are a match to TRBD1. Per germline, CDR1 DFQATT and CDR2 SNEGSKA (reference sequence). CDR3 length equals 13 residues. The trim removed 2 bases at V and 4 bases at J, leaving 1 base unmatched. CDR3 nucleotide sequence: TGCAGTGCTAGAAGGGACAGCACCGGGGAGCTGTTTTTT. Protein: CSARRDSTGELFF.

This clonotype came up many times. The V gene is TRBV20-1, the J gene TRBJ2-7, with D perhaps TRBD2 (5 bases). CDR3 length: 13 residues. Trimming cost V 1 base and J 1 base, with 8 bases left between them. CDR1 DFQATT and CDR2 SNEGSKA come from the germline V gene (reference sequence). CDR3 residues: CSARGRTSYEQYV. CDR3 coding DNA: TGCAGTGCTAGAGGCCGGACTTCCTACGAGCAGTACGTC.

This clonotype came up many times. The rearrangement links TRBV20-1 to TRBJ2-5; TRBD2 agrees at 9 bases. CDR1 DFQATT and CDR2 SNEGSKA come from the germline V gene (reference sequence). Trimming removed 3 bases from V and 3 bases from J; junction bases left unmatched: 5. CDR3 length: 14 amino acids. Here the CDR3 reads CSASVRGGKETQYF. The CDR3 DNA reads TGCAGTGCTAGTGTGCGGGGGGGTAAAGAGACCCAGTACTTC.

In its sample, this clonotype was seen many times. The V gene is TRBV29-1, the J gene TRBJ2-1; the D gene is possibly TRBD2 (6 bases). CDR3 length equals 16 residues. Per germline, CDR1 SQVTM and CDR2 ANQGSEA. Trimming cost V 3 bases and J 10 bases, with 25 bases left between them. CDR3 DNA sequence: TGCAGCGTTGAGGGGACTTCCTTTTTCCCCAGGCGGGAGCAGTTCTTC. Amino acids: CSVEGTSFFPRREQFF.

This clonotype was observed at least ten times. This sequence joins TRBV7-8 and TRBJ2-5, with D maybe TRBD1 (6 bases). Trimming removed 5 bases from V and 3 bases from J, with 28 bases in between. The CDR3 is 19 residues long. Germline V gene lookup returns CDR1 SGHVS and CDR2 FQNEAQ. The CDR3 sequence: CASSHPPVGQRLGEETQYF. In nucleotides, the CDR3 is TGTGCCAGCAGCCATCCCCCCGTCGGACAGAGATTGGGAGAAGAGACCCAGTACTTC.

This clonotype was seen at least ten times. This chain uses TRBV12-3 or TRBV12-4 with TRBJ2-1, with 10 bases fitting TRBD1. After removal of 3 bases from V and 0 bases from J, the junction contained 8 bases not matched to a gene. The CDR3 covers 18 residues. The CDR3 protein is CASSFAGQGRGSYNEQFF. The DNA for the CDR3 is TGTGCCAGCAGTTTCGCGGGACAGGGGCGGGGCTCCTACAATGAGCAGTTCTTC.

This clonotype was counted ten times or more. The V call is TRBV12-3 or TRBV12-4, the J call TRBJ2-2; a possible D gene is TRBD1 (5 bases). CDR3 length equals 14 residues. Trimming took 5 bases from V and 0 from J, leaving 7 bases between them. The CDR3 nucleotides are TGTGCCAGCAGTCCGACAGCGAACACCGGGGAGCTGTTTTTT. Its protein product is CASSPTANTGELFF.

This clonotype was detected ten times or more. V and J are TRBV20-1 and TRBJ2-1; D is undetermined. The CDR3 sequence is 14 residues long. The V and J ends lost 1 base and 4 bases respectively, with 11 bases between them. Germline CDR1 is DFQATT and CDR2 is SNEGSKA (reference sequence). This CDR3 is CSARGPGPYNEQFF. The DNA for the CDR3 is TGCAGTGCTAGAGGCCCCGGGCCTTACAATGAGCAGTTCTTC.

The sample holds many counts of this clonotype. J is TRBJ1-2 and V is TRBV7-9; 7 nucleotides align to TRBD1. The CDR3 is 13 amino acids. The J segment lost 2 bases and the V segment lost 6 bases, leaving 3 bases of the junction unmatched. Per the germline V gene, CDR1 is SEHNR and CDR2 is FQNEAQ (reference sequence). Written as DNA, the CDR3 is TGTGCCAGCAGACAGGGGTGGAACTATGGCTACACCTTC. It yields the protein CASRQGWNYGYTF.

This clonotype was recorded many times. The CDR3 here is CASSPPQHSGANVLTF. In nucleotides, the CDR3 is TGTGCCAGCAGCCCCCCCCAGCACTCTGGGGCCAACGTCCTGACTTTC. V and J are TRBV7-2 and TRBJ2-6, with unresolved D. The CDR3 is made up of 16 amino acids. V lost 5 bases to trimming and J lost 0 bases, with 11 bases between them. Germline CDR1 reads SGHTA; CDR2 reads FQGNSA.

Ten or more counts support this clonotype. The chain carries TRBV12-3 or TRBV12-4 and TRBJ1-4, with D perhaps TRBD1 (5 bases). CDR3 size: 14 residues. V shed 7 bases and J shed 7 bases, with 16 bases lying between them. The CDR3 nucleotides are TGTGCCAGCATTACCGGGACCTTCGGTGAAAAACTGTTTTTT. Its protein is CASITGTFGEKLFF.

This clonotype was seen ten or more times. V is TRBV18 and J is TRBJ2-7; the D call may be TRBD1 or TRBD2 (7 bases each). From germline, CDR1 is KGHSH and CDR2 LQKENI. V was clipped by 5 bases and J by 1 base, with 18 bases between them. The CDR3 extends over 16 amino acids. The CDR3: CASSSRQGGGSYEQYV. In DNA form, the CDR3 reads TGTGCCAGCTCATCTCGACAGGGAGGGGGGTCCTACGAGCAGTACGTC.

This clonotype was detected ten times or more. The rearrangement links TRBV7-9 to TRBJ2-1; the D is unclear. The V end was cut by 5 bases, the J end by 0 bases, with 11 bases between. Germline loops: CDR1 SEHNR, CDR2 FQNEAQ (reference sequence). The CDR3 consists of 15 residues. CDR3 sequence (DNA): TGTGCCAGCAGCGAAGACTCTAGCTCCTACAATGAGCAGTTCTTC. Translating gives CASSEDSSSYNEQFF. Together with reference TRBV7-9 and TRBJ2-1, the CDR3 gives the full variable domain: DTGVSQNPRHKITKRGQNVTFRCDPISEHNRLYWYRQTLGQGPEFLTYFQNEAQLEKSRLLSDRFSAERPKGSFSTLEIQRTEQGDSAMYLCASSEDSSSYNEQFFGPGTRLTVL.

This clonotype was observed many times. The rearrangement links TRBV12-3 or TRBV12-4 to TRBJ1-1; 8 nucleotides line up with TRBD1. Unmatched junction bases numbered 7, after V lost 3 bases and J lost 1 base. The CDR3 length is 16 residues. The CDR3 here is CASSFYSGTGNTEAFF. The DNA for the CDR3 is TGTGCCAGCAGTTTTTACTCCGGGACAGGGAACACTGAAGCTTTCTTT.

In this sample, this clonotype turned up many times. The genes are TRBV20-1 and TRBJ2-1, with 9 bases that match TRBD2. The trim removed 2 bases at V and 8 bases at J, leaving 10 bases unmatched. From germline, CDR1 is DFQATT and CDR2 SNEGSKA (reference sequence). This CDR3 is 15 amino acids long. The CDR3: CSARLRGLALDEQFF. The CDR3 DNA follows: TGCAGTGCTAGACTCCGCGGACTAGCGTTGGATGAGCAGTTCTTC.

This clonotype was found many times. V usage is TRBV12-3 or TRBV12-4 and J usage is TRBJ1-1; D gene uncertain. V dropped 1 base and J dropped 0 bases, with 6 bases sitting between them. This CDR3 is built from 14 residues. CDR3 sequence: CASSLETLNTEAFF. CDR3 sequence (DNA): TGTGCCAGCAGTTTAGAGACCCTGAACACTGAAGCTTTCTTT.

This clonotype was observed at least ten times. The chain has TRBV7-9 and TRBJ2-3; 8 nucleotides align to TRBD2. Germline CDR1 reads SEHNR; CDR2 reads FQNEAQ (reference sequence). The CDR3 sequence is 15 residues long. The V and J ends lost 8 bases and 6 bases, in that order; junction bases with no gene match: 13. The CDR3 DNA sequence: TGTGCCAGCGCTCCGCCGGGGGGGCCGGGTGATACGCAGTATTTT. The encoded protein is CASAPPGGPGDTQYF. The full variable domain, its missing parts supplied by reference TRBV7-9 and TRBJ2-3, is DTGVSQNPRHKITKRGQNVTFRCDPISEHNRLYWYRQTLGQGPEFLTYFQNEAQLEKSRLLSDRFSAERPKGSFSTLEIQRTEQGDSAMYLCASAPPGGPGDTQYFGPGTRLTVL.

This clonotype showed up many times. The gene calls are TRBV12-3 or TRBV12-4 and TRBJ1-5; D unresolved. The CDR3 covers 12 residues. The V and J ends lost 3 bases and 6 bases respectively, with 6 bases between them. CDR3 sequence: CASSFRGQPQHF. The CDR3 DNA follows: TGTGCCAGCAGTTTTCGGGGTCAGCCCCAGCATTTT.

This clonotype showed up many times. This rearrangement joins TRBV4-3 to TRBJ1-4; 11 nucleotides line up with TRBD1. This CDR3 contains 14 residues. Germline V CDR1 and CDR2: LGHNA, YSLEER. V was pared by 4 bases and J by 8 bases, with 3 bases of the junction left unmatched. DNA for the CDR3: TGCGCCAGCAGCCGGACAGGGGGCCGGGAAAAACTGTTTTTT. It encodes CASSRTGGREKLFF.